The next 15 T cell receptor beta chains were all read from a single sample in a study of shared clonotypes between healthy human individuals. The protocol was immunoSEQ multiplex PCR, while the TCRdb copy is restricted to in-frame clones and leaves out a portion. The profile shows about 490,000 clones, approximately 78% of them singletons. Sequencing input: PBMCs. The receptors were sampled from a woman between 40 and 50 years old in good health. Some clones in this sample may be carry-over from other donors' samples.

This clone appeared a single time. This chain joins TRBV6-5 and TRBJ2-2; 9 positions match TRBD1. CDR1 MNHEY and CDR2 SVGAGI come from the germline V gene. V shed 11 bases, J shed 6 bases, and the junction held 10 bases outside the gene matches. CDR3 length: 14 amino acids. The CDR3 reads CARGGQGFPGELFF. The CDR3 DNA sequence: TGTGCCCGAGGGGGACAGGGCTTCCCCGGGGAGCTGTTTTTT.

The chain uses TRBV2 and TRBJ2-1; D may be TRBD2 (5 bases). V lost 6 bases and J lost 0, with 12 bases in between. Germline V lookup: CDR1 SNHLY, CDR2 FYNNEI. CDR3 size: 15 residues. CDR3 protein: CASRPGGDSYNEQFF. In DNA, the CDR3 is TGTGCCAGCAGACCAGGAGGCGACTCCTACAATGAGCAGTTCTTC.

The V call is TRBV18, the J call TRBJ1-5, with D unresolved. Between the trimmed V and J ends, which lost 2 bases and 6 bases, there was a span of 8 bases. The CDR3 length is 13 residues. CDR1 and CDR2 (germline): KGHSH, LQKENI. In nucleotides, the CDR3 is TGTGCCAGCTCACCAGAGGTGGCTCAGCCCCAGCATTTT. It encodes CASSPEVAQPQHF.

This clone was found once. The chain employs TRBV7-2 and TRBJ1-2, with D uncertain. The CDR3 length is 13 residues. V lost 5 bases, J lost 6 bases, and 13 bases lay in between. Per the germline V gene, CDR1 is SGHTA and CDR2 is FQGNSA. DNA of the CDR3: TGTGCCAGCAGCCTCCACAGATTTGATGGCTACACCTTC. It yields the protein CASSLHRFDGYTF. Complete variable domain (other parts from reference TRBV7-2 and TRBJ1-2): GAGVSQSPSNKVTEKGKDVELRCDPISGHTALYWYRQSLGQGLEFLIYFQGNSAPDKSGLPSDRFSAERTGGSVSTLTIQRTQQEDSAVYLCASSLHRFDGYTFGSGTRLTVV.

With regard to this clone: A much larger clone lies one base from this, so it may be a read error. This specimen includes other DNA sequences encoding the same CDR3. The chain couples TRBV7-7 to TRBJ1-4, with D hard to call. V was pared by 9 bases and J by 2 bases, with 13 bases between. The V gene's germline CDR1 is SSHAT and CDR2 FNYEAQ (reference sequence). This CDR3 has 14 residues. The CDR3 spells CASSPGGTNEKLFF. The CDR3 region has the DNA TGTGCCAGTAGCCCCGGTGGGACTAATGAAAAACTGTTTTTT.

The count of this clone is one. This chain connects TRBV7-2 to TRBJ2-3; TRBD2 matches at 8 bases. The CDR3 extends over 17 amino acids. V lost 3 bases, J lost 5 bases, and 13 bases stayed unmatched. Per germline, CDR1 SGHTA and CDR2 FQGNSA. The DNA for the CDR3 is TGTGCCAGCAGCTTCCGCCTAAGCGGGAGCAATGGAGATACGCAGTATTTT. Its translation: CASSFRLSGSNGDTQYF.

The V gene is TRBV15, the J gene TRBJ2-1; the match to TRBD2 covers 9 bases. CDR1 and CDR2 from the germline V gene are LNHNV and YYDKDF (reference sequence). This CDR3 spans 15 amino acids. V dropped 0 bases and J dropped 4; count of bases not matched to a gene: 1. The CDR3 loop reads CATSRELAGYNEQFF. CDR3 nucleotides: TGTGCCACCAGCAGAGAACTAGCGGGTTACAATGAGCAGTTCTTC.

The V call is TRBV5-4, the J call TRBJ2-1, with no clear D. This CDR3 contains 13 residues. Trimming left V 0 bases short and J 10 bases short, with 11 bases between. Germline assignment: CDR1 SGHNT and CDR2 YYREEE (reference sequence). DNA for the CDR3: TGTGCCAGCAGCTTGGATCAGGAAGCCGAGCAGTTCTTC. It specifies CASSLDQEAEQFF.

This sequence joins TRBV9 and TRBJ2-1, with TRBD2 matching 10 bases. From germline, CDR1 is SGDLS and CDR2 YYNGEE. This CDR3 comprises 16 residues. Trimming at V came to 1 base and at J to 6 bases, leaving 7 bases not matched to a gene. For the CDR3, the DNA is TGTGCCAGCAGCGTATACGCGGCTAGCGGGGGCAATGAGCAGTTCTTC. Translation gives CASSVYAASGGNEQFF.

Concerning this clone itself: Other DNA sequences of this sample code for an identical CDR3. The chain recombines TRBV28 with TRBJ2-7; D not certain. Germline-derived CDR1 and CDR2 are MDHEN and SYDVKM. Trimming took 3 bases from V and 4 from J, leaving 7 bases between them. This CDR3 spans 12 amino acids. The CDR3 reads CASSLVGYEQYF. CDR3 nucleotides: TGTGCCAGCAGTTTGGTAGGGTACGAGCAGTACTTC.

In the case of this clone: This sample includes further DNA sequences coding for the same CDR3. The CDR3 protein is CASSRDSYEQYF. CDR3 coding DNA: TGCGCCAGCAGCCGGGACTCCTACGAGCAGTACTTC. The V call is TRBV5-1, the J call TRBJ2-7; TRBD2 might be the D (5 bases). This CDR3 spans 12 amino acids. Deletions cut 4 bases from V and 0 bases from J, with 5 bases between. Germline V lookup: CDR1 SGHRS, CDR2 YFSETQ.

This sequence joins TRBV5-4 and TRBJ2-7, with TRBD2 matching over 7 bases. The trim removed 4 bases at V and 4 bases at J, leaving 11 bases unmatched. This CDR3 region has 15 residues. The germline V gene encodes CDR1 SGHNT and CDR2 YYREEE (reference sequence). The DNA of the CDR3 is TGTGCCAGCAGCCGAAGTAGCGGGTCGTTATACGAGCAGTACTTC. This encodes CASSRSSGSLYEQYF.

The V and J genes are TRBV28 and TRBJ2-3; D remains unclear. The CDR3 extends over 12 amino acids. V shed 4 bases and J shed 6 bases, with 8 bases lying between them. CDR1 and CDR2 from the germline V gene are MDHEN and SYDVKM. The CDR3 region has the DNA TGTGCCAGCAGTTCCGTTTCGGATACGCAGTATTTT. The encoded protein is CASSSVSDTQYF. Full variable domain (rest looked up from reference TRBV28 and TRBJ2-3): DVKVTQSSRYLVKRTGEKVFLECVQDMDHENMFWYRQDPGLGLRLIYFSYDVKMKEKGDIPEGYSVSREKKERFSLILESASTNQTSMYLCASSSVSDTQYFGPGTRLTVL.

The chain carries TRBV18 and TRBJ2-5; 7 positions match TRBD1. V was pared by 3 bases and J by 5 bases, with 9 bases of the junction left unmatched. Germline CDR1 and CDR2: KGHSH and LQKENI. The CDR3 is 15 amino acids. Written as DNA, the CDR3 is TGTGCCAGCTCACCGCCCCCGACAGGGCATGAGACCCAGTACTTC. Translating it yields CASSPPPTGHETQYF.

On this clone itself: One end of the junction varies from germline; a read error may be responsible. This sequence joins TRBV18 and TRBJ1-4; TRBD1 matches 12 bases. Per germline, CDR1 KGHSH and CDR2 LQKENI. The CDR3 consists of 14 residues. The CDR3 DNA reads TGTGCCAGCGCACCGGGACAGGGGGCAGGAAAACTGTTTTTT. This encodes CASAPGQGAGKLFF.